This T cell receptor beta chain was documented in a study of cytomegalovirus exposure and HLA in healthy donors. Study details: As released early, the data held about 85 million unique TCRs from HLA-typed donors. Findings of the study overall: Segments of the TCR beta V type were, in most cases, productive about 87% or about 30% of the time in an earlier analysis.

Comment on this clone: Its antigen is as yet unknown.

60 Vbeta and 13 Jbeta primers were used in PCR. Sequenced by immunoSEQ multiplex PCR; TCRdb stores in-frame clones only, minus some. The sample lists under 200,000 clones; around 77% were seen once. This CDR3 spans 13 amino acids. In germline, CDR1 is GTSNPN, CDR2 SVGIG (reference sequence). V was shortened by 2 bases and J by 6 bases, with 12 bases between the two germline ends. This clonotype originated in a man aged 55 to 70 in good health and CMV-seronegative. The chain recombines TRBV30 with TRBJ2-3, with D perhaps matching TRBD2 (6 bases). Sequenced: PBMCs. For the CDR3, the DNA is TGTGCCTGGAGTAATGGGGGGTTGGATACGCAGTATTTT. Translating gives CAWSNGGLDTQYF.